A single sample is the source of the 20 T cell receptor beta chains below, sequenced in a study of T cell changes during pregnancy in multiple sclerosis. The table came from immunoSEQ multiplex PCR; TCRdb's copy has only in-frame clones and leaves some out. Of about 40,000 clones in the sample, around 94% are singletons; the top ten hold less than 2%. Sample: peripheral blood, taken in the third trimester of pregnancy. The receptors derive from a female donor with multiple sclerosis, enrolled in a pregnancy study.

CDR3 residues: CASSLVPGMLSGNTIYF. CDR3 nucleotide sequence: TGCGCCAGCAGCTTGGTTCCGGGGATGCTATCTGGAAACACCATATATTTT. This chain joins TRBV5-1 and TRBJ1-3, with D uncertain. Trimming left V 0 bases short and J 1 base short, with 14 bases between. The CDR3 runs 17 residues. The germline V gene has CDR1 SGHRS and CDR2 YFSETQ.

This clone was found once. The CDR3: CAIVLAKNIQYF. The CDR3 bases are TGTGCCATTGTCTTAGCCAAAAACATTCAGTACTTC. V gene TRBV10-3 combines with J gene TRBJ2-4; D ambiguous. Per the germline V gene, CDR1 is ENHRY and CDR2 is SYGVKD. The CDR3 contains 12 residues. Trimming took 9 bases from V and 0 from J, leaving 6 bases between them.

The rearrangement joins TRBV28 to TRBJ1-6, with 8 bases aligning to TRBD1. From germline, CDR1 is MDHEN and CDR2 SYDVKM. V trimming: 6 bases; J trimming: 6 bases; junction bases outside the gene matches: 10. There are 16 residues in the CDR3. The CDR3 coding sequence is TGTGCCAGCAGATTTACAGGGGGTCTGGCTAATTCACCCCTCCACTTT. Amino acid sequence: CASRFTGGLANSPLHF.

The rearrangement links TRBV7-3 to TRBJ2-3; the D gene is possibly TRBD2 (6 bases). Germline V gene lookup returns CDR1 SGHTA and CDR2 FQGTGA. V was trimmed by 5 bases and J by 7 bases, leaving 13 bases between them. The CDR3 covers 13 residues. CDR3: CASSPQTRNTQYF. As DNA, the CDR3 is TGTGCCAGCAGCCCCCAGACTAGAAATACGCAGTATTTT.

The chain employs TRBV6-5 and TRBJ2-1, with 8 bases identical to TRBD2. J was trimmed by 9 bases and V by 8 bases; bases with no gene match: 12. The CDR3 spans 14 residues. CDR1 MNHEY and CDR2 SVGAGI come from the germline V gene. This CDR3 is CASRARTSQREQFF. The DNA of the CDR3 is TGTGCCAGCCGGGCCAGGACTAGCCAGCGTGAGCAGTTCTTC.

The chain couples TRBV10-3 to TRBJ1-1; D is unresolved. This CDR3 comprises 15 residues. Per the germline V gene, CDR1 is ENHRY and CDR2 is SYGVKD. V lost 4 bases and J lost 1, with 13 bases in between. The CDR3 loop is CAISGVEVRNTEAFF. CDR3 in DNA: TGTGCCATCAGTGGTGTGGAGGTTCGGAACACTGAAGCTTTCTTT.

The gene calls are TRBV5-1 and TRBJ2-3; possibly TRBD2 for D (5 bases). The CDR3 has 14 residues. The V end was cut by 1 base, the J end by 0 bases, with 6 bases between. Per germline, CDR1 SGHRS and CDR2 YFSETQ. The CDR3 reads CASSLRTSTDTQYF. The CDR3 DNA follows: TGCGCCAGCAGCTTGAGGACTAGCACAGATACGCAGTATTTT.

This chain uses TRBV2 with TRBJ1-1, with D possibly matching TRBD1 (6 bases). The germline gives CDR1 SNHLY, CDR2 FYNNEI. CDR3 size: 15 residues. V lost 2 bases to trimming and J lost 4 bases, with 14 bases between them. Written as DNA, the CDR3 is TGTGCCAGCAGTGAAACCGGAGTACAGGGCACTGAAGCTTTCTTT. This encodes CASSETGVQGTEAFF.

The chain's CDR3 is CASSSRDRVGYTF. CDR3 DNA sequence: TGTGCCAGCAGTTCCCGGGACAGGGTTGGCTACACCTTC. The chain links TRBV6-6 to TRBJ1-2; TRBD1 matches at 9 bases. The germline V gene has CDR1 MNHNY and CDR2 SVGAGI (reference sequence). The CDR3 covers 13 residues. The junction had 4 bases not matched to a gene; V was cut back by 4 bases and J by 7 bases.

The chain couples TRBV12-2 to TRBJ2-3; the table names TRBD2, a call not compared with the DNA. TRBV12-2 is described as a pseudogene. The CDR3 covers 22 residues. The CDR3 coding sequence is TGTGCAAGTCGCTTATGCAGAACCGGGACTAGCGGGAGGGCCTCCTATACAGATACGCAGTATTTT. Encoded protein: CASRLCRTGTSGRASYTDTQYF.

The chain carries TRBV10-3 and TRBJ1-2; 9 nucleotides match TRBD1. This CDR3 region has 14 residues. V was clipped by 3 bases and J by 7 bases; unmatched bases: 6. In germline, CDR1 is ENHRY, CDR2 SYGVKD. The CDR3, as DNA: TGTGCCATCAGTGATACGGGACAGGGTCTTGGCTACACCTTC. Its translation: CAISDTGQGLGYTF.

The chain employs TRBV6-1 and TRBJ2-3; TRBD2 is a possible D gene (5 bases). Looked up from germline, CDR1 is MNHNS and CDR2 is SASEGT. Deletions cut 10 bases from V and 3 bases from J, with 11 bases between. The CDR3 covers 12 residues. CDR3: CATGLLTDTQYF. CDR3 in DNA: TGTGCCACCGGACTTTTAACAGATACGCAGTATTTT.

V usage is TRBV5-1 and J usage is TRBJ1-2, with a possible D match to TRBD1 (5 bases). CDR3 length: 14 amino acids. The germline gives CDR1 SGHRS, CDR2 YFSETQ. V lost 0 bases to trimming and J lost 8 bases, with 14 bases between them. The DNA for the CDR3 is TGCGCCAGCAGCTTGGGACCACAGGATTGGGGCTACACCTTC. Translation gives CASSLGPQDWGYTF.

Here the CDR3 DNA reads TGTGCCAGCGGCGTATCCGGGACAGGGGGCTACTACACCTTC. It yields the protein CASGVSGTGGYYTF. The chain joins TRBV28 to TRBJ1-2, with 12 bases aligning to TRBD1. The CDR3 has 14 amino acids. Germline CDR1 is MDHEN and CDR2 is SYDVKM. V lost 8 bases, J lost 10 bases, and 11 bases stayed unmatched.

The chain uses TRBV28 and TRBJ1-5, with 8 bases that match TRBD1. Germline CDR1 is MDHEN and CDR2 is SYDVKM. The CDR3 covers 14 residues. V lost 6 bases to trimming and J lost 6 bases; unmatched junction nucleotides: 7. In DNA form, the CDR3 reads TGTGCCAGCAGGCAGACAGGGGAGGGTCAGCCCCAGCATTTT. This gives the protein CASRQTGEGQPQHF.

The chain has TRBV10-3 and TRBJ2-1, with unresolved D. The V gene lost 1 base and the J gene lost 8 bases, with 3 bases spanning the gap. Germline V gene lookup returns CDR1 ENHRY and CDR2 SYGVKD. The CDR3 runs 11 residues. Here the CDR3 DNA reads TGTGCCATCAGTGAGTTCGATGAGCAGTTCTTC. Translating gives CAISEFDEQFF.

The V gene is TRBV7-8, the J gene TRBJ2-3, with no clear D. V was trimmed by 0 bases and J by 3 bases, leaving 10 bases between them. CDR1 is SGHVS and CDR2 is FQNEAQ in the germline V gene. This CDR3 is 15 amino acids long. The CDR3 bases are TGTGCCAGCAGCTTAGCGTCCGTCAGGACAGATACGCAGTATTTT. Translated, it gives CASSLASVRTDTQYF.

The chain uses TRBV7-2 and TRBJ2-5; D not resolved. Germline loops: CDR1 SGHTA, CDR2 FQGNSA. The CDR3 is made up of 11 amino acids. Trimming shortened V by 5 bases and J by 5 bases, and 6 bases separated the two germline ends. CDR3 loop: CASSRLETQYF. The CDR3 region has the DNA TGTGCCAGCAGCCGGTTGGAGACCCAGTACTTC.

This chain links TRBV5-4 with TRBJ2-5; 8 bases fit TRBD1. Germline-derived CDR1 and CDR2 are SGHNT and YYREEE (reference sequence). The CDR3 has 15 amino acids. Trimming cost V 1 base and J 3 bases; bases outside gene matches: 5. CDR3 nucleotide sequence: TGTGCCAGCAGCTTGTCAGGGGGCCTAGAAGAGACCCAGTACTTC. This codes for CASSLSGGLEETQYF. Full variable domain (outside the CDR3, taken from reference TRBV5-4 and TRBJ2-5): ETGVTQSPTHLIKTRGQQVTLRCSSQSGHNTVSWYQQALGQGPQFIFQYYREEENGRGNFPPRFSGLQFPNYSSELNVNALELDDSALYLCASSLSGGLEETQYFGPGTRLLVL.

The rearrangement uses TRBV9 and TRBJ2-1; 7 bases align to TRBD1. The CDR3 loop spans 16 amino acids. With V trimmed by 3 bases and J by 4 bases, 10 bases remained unmatched. Germline V lookup: CDR1 SGDLS, CDR2 YYNGEE. CDR3 amino acids: CASSGPDRDLYNEQFF. DNA of the CDR3: TGTGCCAGCAGCGGGCCAGACAGGGATCTATACAATGAGCAGTTCTTC.